The subject of this entry is one T cell receptor (beta chain). The CDR3 runs 14 residues. With 2 bases removed from V and 0 bases from J, the gap between germline ends came to 5 bases. In germline, CDR1 is MNHNS, CDR2 SASEGT. This sample was included in a study of blood T cell repertoires in COVID-19. At the level of the study: Whether acute or convalescent, the COVID-19 samples came from the United States, Italy and Spain. PBMCs, B-cell-depleted T cells, or T cells were the source of the cDNA or gDNA that made up the material.

In the original processing: Quantification of nucleated cells was approximated via reference gene primer amplification. Generated by immunoSEQ multiplex PCR, the TCRdb table keeps only in-frame clones and is missing some. V, J and clone size are those of that table, while D and trimming were read from the DNA. This sample yields approximately 250,000 clones, of which around four fifths are seen a single time; 4% belongs to the top ten. Sequencing was carried out using peripheral blood. The receptor comes from a man aged 45-65 years with acute or convalescent COVID-19. The chain has TRBV6-1 and TRBJ1-3, with D uncertain. The CDR3 protein is CASSERSSGNTIYF. CDR3 bases: TGTGCCAGCAGTGAACGCAGCTCTGGAAACACCATATATTTT.